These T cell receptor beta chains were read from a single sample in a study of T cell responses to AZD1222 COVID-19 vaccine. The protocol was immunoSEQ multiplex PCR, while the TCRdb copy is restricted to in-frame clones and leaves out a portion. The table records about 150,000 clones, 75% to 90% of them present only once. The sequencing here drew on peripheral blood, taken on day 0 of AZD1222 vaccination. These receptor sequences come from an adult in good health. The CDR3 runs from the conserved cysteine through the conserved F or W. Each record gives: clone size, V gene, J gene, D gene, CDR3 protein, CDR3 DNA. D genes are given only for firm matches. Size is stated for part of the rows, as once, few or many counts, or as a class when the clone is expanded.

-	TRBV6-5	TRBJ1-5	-	CASSSVRGGNGPQHF	TGTGCCAGCAGTTCGGTGCGGGGGGGGAATGGGCCCCAGCATTTT
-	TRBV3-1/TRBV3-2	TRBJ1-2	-	CASSSRREARNYGYTF	TGTGCCAGCAGCTCCCGCCGGGAGGCAAGAAACTATGGCTACACCTTC
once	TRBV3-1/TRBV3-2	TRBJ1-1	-	CASSQEGRVNTEAFF	TGTGCCAGCAGCCAAGAGGGTCGGGTTAACACTGAAGCTTTCTTT
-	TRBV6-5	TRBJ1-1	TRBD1	CASSSGTVGNTEAFF	TGTGCCAGCAGTTCCGGGACAGTGGGGAACACTGAAGCTTTCTTT
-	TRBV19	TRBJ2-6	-	CASSSGGGANVLTF	TGTGCCAGTAGTAGTGGTGGTGGGGCCAACGTCCTGACTTTC
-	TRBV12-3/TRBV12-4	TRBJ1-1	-	CASSLEMNTEAFF	TGTGCCAGCAGTTTAGAGATGAACACTGAAGCTTTCTTT
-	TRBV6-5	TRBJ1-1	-	CASSYDGSTEAFF	TGTGCCAGCAGTTACGACGGGTCCACTGAAGCTTTCTTT
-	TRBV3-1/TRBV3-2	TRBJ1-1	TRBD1	CASSQGQGARTEAFF	TGTGCCAGCAGCCAGGGACAGGGGGCGCGAACTGAAGCTTTCTTT
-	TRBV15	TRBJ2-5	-	CATSRPIETQYF	TGTGCCACCAGCCGCCCGATAGAGACCCAGTACTTC
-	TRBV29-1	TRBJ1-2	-	CSVEEGPNYGYTF	TGCAGCGTTGAAGAAGGGCCTAACTATGGCTACACCTTC
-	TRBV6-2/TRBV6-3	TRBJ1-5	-	CASSGGRVNQPQHF	TGTGCCAGCAGCGGGGGGAGGGTGAATCAGCCCCAGCATTTT
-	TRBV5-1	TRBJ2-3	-	CASSFGLSTDTQYF	TGCGCCAGCAGCTTTGGACTGAGCACAGATACGCAGTATTTT
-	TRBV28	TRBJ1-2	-	CASSTTADYGYTF	TGTGCCAGCAGTACCACGGCGGACTATGGCTACACCTTC
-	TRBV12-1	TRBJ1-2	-	CASSFGQVVTGYTF	TGTGCCAGCAGCTTTGGACAGGTAGTTACTGGCTACACCTTC
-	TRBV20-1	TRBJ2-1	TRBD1	CSASADRGILYNEQFF	TGCAGTGCTAGTGCCGACAGGGGCATCCTCTACAATGAGCAGTTCTTC
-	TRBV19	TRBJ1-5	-	CASSAGRDGNQPQHF	TGTGCCAGTAGTGCCGGCCGGGACGGCAATCAGCCCCAGCATTTT
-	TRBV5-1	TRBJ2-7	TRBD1	CASSPGTQGTGEQYF	TGCGCCAGCAGCCCGGGGACACAGGGGACGGGCGAGCAGTACTTC
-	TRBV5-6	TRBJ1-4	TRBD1	CASSMPGQGKEKLFF	TGTGCCAGCAGCATGCCTGGACAGGGGAAAGAAAAACTGTTTTTT
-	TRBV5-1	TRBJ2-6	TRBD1	CASMRTGTGASSGANVLTF	TGCGCCAGCATGAGAACCGGGACAGGGGCATCCTCTGGGGCCAACGTCCTGACTTTC
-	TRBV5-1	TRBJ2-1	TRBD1	CASSPGQGPGEQFF	TGCGCCAGCAGCCCGGGACAGGGCCCGGGTGAGCAGTTCTTC
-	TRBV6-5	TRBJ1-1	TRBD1	CASSRQGTEAFF	TGTGCCAGCAGTCGACAGGGTACTGAAGCTTTCTTT